The following is a T cell receptor beta chain sequence with its context. This record comes from a study of human T cells and chemical hapten exposure. This CDR3 comprises 15 residues. Germline CDR1 reads MDHEN; CDR2 reads SYDVKM. V shed 6 bases, J shed 2 bases, and the junction held 7 bases outside the gene matches. Authors' data handling: A per-sample median of about 100,000 TCRs was observed, with counts ranging from about 23,224 to 690,600. TCRdb re-called the RACE reads through MiXCR, storing one row per CDR3 protein. V and J calls and clone size were set by TCRdb, not the authors. The sample gives more than 300,000 distinct CDR3 sequences, about 5% of which show up once; 7% to 10% is in the top ten. As for time point: pre-sensitization, week 0. Treatment reported: therapeutic diphenylcyclopropenone sensitization with weekly scalp DPC.

Source: whole blood, taken in connection with sensitization to the hapten diphenylcyclopropenone (DPC). The rearrangement uses TRBV28 and TRBJ2-5; 9 positions match TRBD1. This receptor was obtained from a woman aged 18-29 years with alopecia areata. Some clones in this sample may be carry-over from other donors' samples. The CDR3 protein is CASRTGGALQETQYF. The CDR3 region has the DNA TGTGCCAGCAGGACAGGGGGAGCCTTGCAAGAGACCCAGTACTTC.